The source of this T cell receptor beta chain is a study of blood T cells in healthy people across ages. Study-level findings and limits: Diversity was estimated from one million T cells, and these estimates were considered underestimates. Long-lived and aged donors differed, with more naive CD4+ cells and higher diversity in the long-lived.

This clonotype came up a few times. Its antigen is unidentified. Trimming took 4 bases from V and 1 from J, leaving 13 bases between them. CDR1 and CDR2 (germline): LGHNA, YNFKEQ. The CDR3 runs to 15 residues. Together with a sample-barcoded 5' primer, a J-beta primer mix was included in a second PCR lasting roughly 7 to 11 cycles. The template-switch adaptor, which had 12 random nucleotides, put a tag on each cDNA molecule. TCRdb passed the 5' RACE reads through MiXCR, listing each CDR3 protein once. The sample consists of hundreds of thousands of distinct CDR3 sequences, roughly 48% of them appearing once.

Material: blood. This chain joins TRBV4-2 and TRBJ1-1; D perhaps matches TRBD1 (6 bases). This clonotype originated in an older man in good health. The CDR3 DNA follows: TGTGCCAGCAGCCTCCATTCACAGGGGAACACTGAAGCTTTCTTT. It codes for CASSLHSQGNTEAFF.